A selection of T cell receptor beta chains follows, all from one sample in a study of T cell responses to AZD1222 COVID-19 vaccine. Method: immunoSEQ multiplex PCR; TCRdb's copy keeps in-frame clones and lacks some. The sample includes about 98,000 clones, 88% of them seen just once. The sample consisted of peripheral blood, taken on day 0 of MenACWY control vaccination. These receptors were collected from an adult in good health. The CDR3 runs from the conserved cysteine through the conserved F or W. D genes are given only for firm matches. Rows may omit the clone size; those that give it use once, few, many or a size class.

size | D | J | V | CDR3 | DNA
NA | NA | TRBJ1-1 | TRBV30 | CAWSRDSLNTEAFF | TGTGCCTGGAGCCGGGACTCCCTGAACACTGAAGCTTTCTTT
NA | TRBD1 | TRBJ1-4 | TRBV4-1 | CASSQTDRWTGENEKLFF | TGCGCCAGCAGCCAGACCGACCGTTGGACAGGGGAAAATGAAAAACTGTTTTTT
NA | NA | TRBJ2-5 | TRBV12-3/TRBV12-4 | CASSFAVVETQYF | TGTGCCAGCAGTTTCGCCGTAGTCGAGACCCAGTACTTC
NA | NA | TRBJ1-1 | TRBV4-2 | CASSQDLGSRDRAFF | TGTGCCAGCAGCCAAGATCTCGGCAGCAGGGATCGAGCTTTCTTT
NA | TRBD1 | TRBJ2-3 | TRBV18 | CASSPQLGQGIPFSTDTQYF | TGTGCCAGCTCACCACAGCTTGGACAGGGGATTCCTTTTAGCACAGATACGCAGTATTTT
NA | NA | TRBJ1-2 | TRBV5-6 | CASSIGRGAAGGYTF | TGTGCCAGCAGTATTGGAAGGGGAGCCGCGGGCGGCTACACCTTC
once | TRBD1 | TRBJ1-6 | TRBV3-1/TRBV3-2 | CASSQITGTGHSPLHF | TGTGCCAGCAGCCAGATCACCGGGACAGGGCATTCACCCCTCCACTTT
NA | TRBD2 | TRBJ2-2 | TRBV5-5 | CASRREGLTNTGELFF | TGTGCCAGCCGACGTGAGGGACTAACGAACACCGGGGAGCTGTTTTTT
many | NA | TRBJ2-1 | TRBV5-1 | CASSLAGNYNEQFF | TGCGCCAGCAGCTTGGCTGGGAACTACAATGAGCAGTTCTTC
NA | NA | TRBJ1-2 | TRBV6-1 | CASSEWSGGYTF | TGTGCCAGCAGTGAGTGGAGTGGCGGCTACACCTTC
NA | NA | TRBJ1-3 | TRBV30 | CAWTDSGNTIYF | TGTGCCTGGACCGATTCTGGAAACACCATATATTTT
once | NA | TRBJ1-1 | TRBV12-3/TRBV12-4 | CASSFSNTEAFF | TGTGCCAGCAGTTTTAGTAACACTGAAGCTTTCTTT
NA | TRBD1 | TRBJ1-5 | TRBV28 | CASSTTWTGEVHQPQHF | TGTGCCAGCAGTACTACCTGGACAGGGGAAGTTCATCAGCCCCAGCATTTT
NA | TRBD2 | TRBJ2-3 | TRBV5-1 | CASSPVRAGAVTDTQYF | TGCGCCAGCAGCCCGGTAAGAGCGGGGGCCGTCACAGATACGCAGTATTTT
NA | TRBD2 | TRBJ2-7 | TRBV13 | CASSWGTSGYEQYF | TGTGCCAGCAGCTGGGGGACTAGTGGATACGAGCAGTACTTC
once | TRBD1 | TRBJ2-7 | TRBV3-1/TRBV3-2 | CASSQDTGAAYEQYF | TGTGCCAGCAGCCAAGATACAGGGGCAGCCTACGAGCAGTACTTC
few | NA | TRBJ2-3 | TRBV7-2 | CASSWVRGADTQYF | TGTGCCAGCAGCTGGGTTAGGGGAGCAGATACGCAGTATTTT
NA | NA | TRBJ1-1 | TRBV14 | CASSQGYGYAMNTEAFF | TGTGCCAGCAGCCAAGGGTATGGGTATGCGATGAACACTGAAGCTTTCTTT
few | NA | TRBJ1-1 | TRBV12-3/TRBV12-4 | CASRLTVNTEAFF | TGTGCCAGCAGGTTGACAGTGAACACTGAAGCTTTCTTT
NA | TRBD2 | TRBJ2-5 | TRBV6-5 | CASSYSPAGRETQYF | TGTGCCAGCAGTTACTCACCAGCGGGGAGGGAGACCCAGTACTTC
NA | TRBD1 | TRBJ1-6 | TRBV10-3 | CAISGTGGADSPLHF | TGTGCCATCAGCGGAACAGGGGGCGCGGATTCACCCCTCCACTTT
NA | NA | TRBJ1-2 | TRBV6-1 | CASSETGWGEGYTF | TGTGCCAGCAGTGAAACTGGCTGGGGAGAAGGCTACACCTTC
NA | NA | TRBJ1-6 | TRBV6-5 | CATNNSPLHF | TGTGCCACCAACAATTCACCCCTCCACTTT